Shown below are 10 T cell receptor beta chains from a single sample sequenced in a study of shared clonotypes between healthy human individuals. The data were produced by immunoSEQ multiplex PCR, yet TCRdb's version contains in-frame clones alone and is incomplete. The sample holds 2 million to 2.5 million clones, about 90% seen once. The sample consisted of naive CD4+ T cells from PBMCs. Indicated subset: CD45RA+ positively selected. The receptors stem from a man between 18 and 35 years old in good health. Some clones in this sample may be carry-over from other donors' samples.

This sequence joins TRBV28 and TRBJ2-5, with TRBD1 as a possible D gene (5 bases). V dropped 2 bases and J dropped 5 bases, with 15 bases sitting between them. CDR1 and CDR2 from the germline V gene are MDHEN and SYDVKM. The CDR3 is 15 residues long. CDR3 bases: TGTGCCAGCAGTTTACACGGCAGGGTAGTGGAGACCCAGTACTTC. It translates to CASSLHGRVVETQYF.

The V call is TRBV6-5, the J call TRBJ1-2; 7 bases agree with TRBD1. CDR1 is MNHEY and CDR2 is SVGAGI in the germline V gene. Unmatched junction bases numbered 1, after V lost 0 bases and J lost 6 bases. The CDR3 spans 13 residues. The CDR3 DNA sequence: TGTGCCAGCAGTTACTCGACAGGGAATGGCTACACCTTC. Its protein is CASSYSTGNGYTF.

V and J are TRBV7-8 and TRBJ1-3, with D tentatively TRBD1 (6 bases). Per germline, CDR1 SGHVS and CDR2 FQNEAQ. V was trimmed by 2 bases and J by 0 bases, leaving 11 bases between them. This CDR3 contains 16 residues. CDR3 coding DNA: TGTGCCAGCAGCTTAATCTCACAGGGCTCTGGAAACACCATATATTTT. Amino acid sequence: CASSLISQGSGNTIYF.

The chain uses TRBV7-2 and TRBJ1-1, with D possibly matching TRBD1 (5 bases). In germline, CDR1 is SGHTA, CDR2 FQGNSA. V was cut by 3 bases and J by 11 bases, with 19 bases left in between. The CDR3 has 14 amino acids. As DNA, the CDR3 is TGTGCCAGCAGCTTTCAACGACAGACACCGGGGGCTTTCTTT. It is translated as CASSFQRQTPGAFF.

In this sample, this clone turned up a few times. This may come from a read error, since a much larger clone is one base off. Within the sample, other DNA sequences also encode this same CDR3. V gene TRBV7-3 combines with J gene TRBJ1-1; unclear D gene. The CDR3 is made up of 13 amino acids. The germline V and J ends were trimmed by 2 bases and 2 bases, with 6 bases remaining between them. Germline CDR1 SGHTA, CDR2 FQGTGA. In nucleotides, the CDR3 is TGTGCCAGCAGCTTAGGCCGAAACACTGAAGCTTTCTTT. It codes for CASSLGRNTEAFF.

The V call is TRBV7-2, the J call TRBJ2-3; no definite D call. The CDR3 covers 14 residues. The V end lost 2 bases, the J end lost 4 bases, and 10 bases lay between the germline ends. CDR1 and CDR2 from the germline V gene are SGHTA and FQGNSA. The chain's CDR3 is CASSLQGLADTQYF. As DNA, the CDR3 is TGTGCCAGCAGCTTACAAGGGCTGGCAGATACGCAGTATTTT.

A word on this clone: The identical CDR3 is also encoded by other nucleotide sequences in the sample. The rearrangement links TRBV18 to TRBJ1-5; 9 nucleotides match TRBD1. This CDR3 is built from 15 residues. CDR1 and CDR2 (germline): KGHSH, LQKENI. Unmatched junction bases numbered 2, after V lost 3 bases and J lost 2 bases. CDR3 in DNA: TGTGCCAGCTCACCGGGACAGGGAGGCAATCAGCCCCAGCATTTT. This translates into CASSPGQGGNQPQHF. Looking up the rest from reference TRBV18 and TRBJ1-5 gives the full variable domain: NAGVMQNPRHLVRRRGQEARLRCSPMKGHSHVYWYRQLPEEGLKFMVYLQKENIIDESGMPKERFSAEFPKEGPSILRIQQVVRGDSAAYFCASSPGQGGNQPQHFGDGTRLSIL.

In regard to this clone: The same CDR3 arises from other DNA sequences in this sample as well. The V call is TRBV18, the J call TRBJ1-1; a possible D gene is TRBD1 (5 bases). The germline V gene has CDR1 KGHSH and CDR2 LQKENI. Trimming pared 3 bases from V and 3 bases from J, leaving 11 bases between. This CDR3 has 14 residues. CDR3 nucleotide sequence: TGTGCCAGCTCACCCGTGGGACGGGACACTGAAGCTTTCTTT. This encodes CASSPVGRDTEAFF.

The chain employs TRBV28 and TRBJ2-6; maybe TRBD1 (5 bases). The CDR3 covers 16 residues. Germline-derived CDR1 and CDR2 are MDHEN and SYDVKM. Trimming shortened V by 3 bases and J by 0 bases, and 9 bases separated the two germline ends. The CDR3 DNA reads as TGTGCCAGCAGTTTCCAGGGTAGCTCTGGGGCCAACGTCCTGACTTTC. Amino acids: CASSFQGSSGANVLTF.

The genes are TRBV10-3 and TRBJ2-7; D call uncertain. The CDR3 runs to 15 residues. CDR1 is ENHRY, CDR2 SYGVKD, per germline. V was clipped by 0 bases and J by 0 bases, with 9 bases between them. CDR3 in amino acids: CAISESQRASYEQYF. The CDR3 DNA reads TGTGCCATCAGTGAGTCGCAAAGGGCCTCCTACGAGCAGTACTTC.